This T cell receptor (beta chain) was captured by sequencing in a study of molecular identifiers for immune sequencing clone quantification. General study findings and limits: It was shown that clones above 20 RNA copies held over 97% of effector molecules, but under 1% in naive cells.

Germline CDR1 and CDR2: MNHEY and SMNVEV (reference sequence). The J segment lost 4 bases and the V segment lost 5 bases, leaving 7 bases of the junction unmatched. CDR3 size: 16 residues. Notes on this clonotype: Its target is not known.

The authors built bulk TCR libraries by previously described methods with listed TCR primers. In TCRdb, the PCR reads were re-called with MiXCR into one record per CDR3 protein. The table has 65,000 or so distinct CDR3 sequences, about 18% seen once. The clonotype comes from a human donor in good health. Some libraries in this study had Jurkat cell RNA spiked in. The specimen sequenced was naive CD8+ T cells from blood, with Jurkat cell RNA spiked in. Specified subset: FACS-sorted CD8+CD4-CCR7+CD45RA+ naive T cells. The chain is built from TRBV27 and TRBJ2-7; TRBD2 matches at 14 bases. The CDR3 DNA reads as TGTGCCAGCAGTCCGCCGGGACTAGCGGGAGCTTACGAGCAGTACTTC. This codes for CASSPPGLAGAYEQYF.